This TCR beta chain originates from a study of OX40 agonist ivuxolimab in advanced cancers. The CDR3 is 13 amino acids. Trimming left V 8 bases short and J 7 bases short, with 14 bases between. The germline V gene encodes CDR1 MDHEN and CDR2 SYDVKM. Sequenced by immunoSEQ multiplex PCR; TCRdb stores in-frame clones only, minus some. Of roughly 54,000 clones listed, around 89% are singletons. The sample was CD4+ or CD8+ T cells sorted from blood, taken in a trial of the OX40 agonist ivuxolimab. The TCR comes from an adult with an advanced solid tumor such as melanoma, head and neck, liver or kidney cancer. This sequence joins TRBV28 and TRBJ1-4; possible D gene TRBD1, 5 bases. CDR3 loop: CASLGRAGEKLFF. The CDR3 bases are TGTGCCAGCCTGGGGCGGGCAGGTGAAAAACTGTTTTTT. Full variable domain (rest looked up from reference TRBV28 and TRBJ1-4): DVKVTQSSRYLVKRTGEKVFLECVQDMDHENMFWYRQDPGLGLRLIYFSYDVKMKEKGDIPEGYSVSREKKERFSLILESASTNQTSMYLCASLGRAGEKLFFGSGTQLSVL.